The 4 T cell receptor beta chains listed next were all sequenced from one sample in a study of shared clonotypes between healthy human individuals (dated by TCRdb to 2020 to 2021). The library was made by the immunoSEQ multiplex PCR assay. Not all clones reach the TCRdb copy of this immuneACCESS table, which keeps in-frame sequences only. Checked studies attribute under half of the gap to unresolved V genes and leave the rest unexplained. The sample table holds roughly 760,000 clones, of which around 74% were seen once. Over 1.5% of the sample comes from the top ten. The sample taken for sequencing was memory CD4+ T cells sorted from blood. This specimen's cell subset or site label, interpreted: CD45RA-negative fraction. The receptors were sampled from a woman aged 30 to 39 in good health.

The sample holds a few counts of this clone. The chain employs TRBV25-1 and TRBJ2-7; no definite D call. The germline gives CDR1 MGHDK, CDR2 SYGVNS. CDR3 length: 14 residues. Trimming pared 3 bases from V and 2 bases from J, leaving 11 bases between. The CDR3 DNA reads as TGTGCCAGCAGTGATAGCACGGGCGCCTACGAGCAGTACTTC. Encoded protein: CASSDSTGAYEQYF.

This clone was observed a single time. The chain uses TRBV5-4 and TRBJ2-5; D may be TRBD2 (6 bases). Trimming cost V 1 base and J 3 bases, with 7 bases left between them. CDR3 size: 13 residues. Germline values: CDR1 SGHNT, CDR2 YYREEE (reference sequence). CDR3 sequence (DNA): TGTGCCAGCAGCTTGTCTAGCGAAGAGACCCAGTACTTC. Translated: CASSLSSEETQYF.

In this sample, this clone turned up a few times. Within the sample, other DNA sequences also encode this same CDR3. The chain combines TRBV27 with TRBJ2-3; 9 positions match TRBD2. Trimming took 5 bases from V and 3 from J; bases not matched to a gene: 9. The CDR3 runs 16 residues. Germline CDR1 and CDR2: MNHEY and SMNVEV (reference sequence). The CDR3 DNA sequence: TGTGCCAGCAGTCTATATAGCGGGAGAAGGACAGATACGCAGTATTTT. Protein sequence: CASSLYSGRRTDTQYF.

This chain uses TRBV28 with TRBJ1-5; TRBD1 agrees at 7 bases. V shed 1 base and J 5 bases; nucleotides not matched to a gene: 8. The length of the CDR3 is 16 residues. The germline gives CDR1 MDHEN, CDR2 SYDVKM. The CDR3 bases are TGTGCCAGCAGTTTATCCTCCAGGGGGGCTTATCAGCCCCAGCATTTT. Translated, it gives CASSLSSRGAYQPQHF.